This TCR beta chain was obtained from a study of blood T cell repertoires in COVID-19. With V trimmed by 4 bases and J by 6 bases, 17 bases remained unmatched. CDR1 and CDR2 from the germline V gene are SGDLS and YYNGEE. The CDR3 length is 19 residues. All recovered Cohort 3 donors got two negative PCRs, got clearance, or saw symptom resolution. Authors' analysis steps: Reference gene primers were amplified, and this amplification served to estimate nucleated cell counts. TCRdb keeps only in-frame clones here, not all; method: immunoSEQ multiplex PCR. From that table come the V and J calls and clone size; the DNA was used to work out D and trimming. Of approximately 270,000 clones listed, approximately 84% are singletons.

This TCR was recovered from a middle-aged man who had recovered from COVID-19. Sequenced input: PBMCs or T cells enriched from blood (not recorded which). The chain joins TRBV9 to TRBJ2-1; 12 bases match TRBD2. CDR3 sequence (DNA): TGTGCCAGCAGCCCACTGGCTAGCGGGGGGGCGGTATTAATCAATGAGCAGTTCTTC. Residues: CASSPLASGGAVLINEQFF. The full variable domain, rest sourced from reference TRBV9 and TRBJ2-1, is DSGVTQTPKHLITATGQRVTLRCSPRSGDLSVYWYQQSLDQGLQFLIQYYNGEERAKGNILERFSAQQFPDLHSELNLSSLELGDSALYFCASSPLASGGAVLINEQFFGPGTRLTVL.